This T cell receptor beta chain was captured in a study of monozygotic twins with inflammatory bowel disease. Each CDR3 protein gets one entry in TCRdb, which reprocessed the 5' RACE reads and gives no DNA. The sample holds over 150,000 distinct CDR3 sequences. The specimen was blood. This clonotype was obtained from a human donor with ulcerative colitis or Crohn's disease, or a healthy co-twin of an affected twin (not recorded which).

CDR3 residues: CSATIGTTAGTDTQYF. J is TRBJ2-3 and V is TRBV20-1; absent DNA, TCRdb's TRBD1 call cannot be checked. The germline V gene encodes CDR1 DFQATT and CDR2 SNEGSKA (reference sequence). CDR3 length: 16 residues.